These 19 T cell receptor beta chains were sequenced from one sample in a study of patients and donors after allogeneic stem cell transplantation. From the RT-PCR reads, TCRdb called clonotypes with MiXCR, one entry per CDR3 protein. Of 400,000 to 500,000 distinct CDR3 sequences listed, around 15% were seen once; the top ten hold 6% to 8%. The sample comprised blood, either unsorted or a sorted T cell fraction (not recorded which). All receptors come from a human donor who was either an allogeneic HSCT recipient or a stem cell or donor lymphocyte infusion donor (not recorded which). It is not recorded whose cells these are; they may come from a transplant donor.

Only a few counts were recorded for this clonotype. The chain links TRBV20-1 to TRBJ2-5; 9 nucleotides match TRBD2. The CDR3 totals 17 residues. The germline gives CDR1 DFQATT, CDR2 SNEGSKA (reference sequence). V shed 1 base, J shed 4 bases, and the junction held 13 bases outside the gene matches. The CDR3 DNA sequence: TGCAGTGCTAGAGGCCTTGGCGGGGGGGCTTTAGGAGAGACCCAGTACTTC. It codes for CSARGLGGGALGETQYF.

The V call is TRBV4-3, the J call TRBJ1-6; 9 nucleotides line up with TRBD1. Germline loops: CDR1 LGHNA, CDR2 YSLEER. There are 17 residues in the CDR3. The trim removed 0 bases at V and 7 bases at J, leaving 7 bases unmatched. The CDR3: CASSQDGGGTGNSPLHF. The CDR3 DNA reads TGCGCCAGCAGCCAAGATGGTGGCGGGACAGGGAATTCACCCCTCCACTTT.

This clonotype showed up just a few times. This rearrangement joins TRBV18 to TRBJ2-1; 7 bases map to TRBD1. The V segment lost 5 bases and the J segment 3 bases; nucleotides outside the gene matches: 7. The CDR3 totals 15 residues. Germline V gene data show CDR1 as KGHSH and CDR2 as LQKENI. CDR3 nucleotide sequence: TGTGCCAGCTCAAACCGGGACAGAGTCTACAATGAGCAGTTCTTC. Translating gives CASSNRDRVYNEQFF.

This clonotype came up a few times. The V call is TRBV6-1, the J call TRBJ2-7, with TRBD2 as a possible D gene (5 bases). This CDR3 comprises 13 residues. Germline V gene data show CDR1 as MNHNS and CDR2 as SASEGT. V lost 4 bases and J 2 bases, leaving 9 bases between the germline ends. This CDR3 reads CASSGTAPYEQYF. CDR3 in DNA: TGTGCCAGCAGTGGGACTGCCCCCTACGAGCAGTACTTC.

This clonotype occurred many times. V and J are TRBV5-1 and TRBJ2-7; 11 nucleotides line up with TRBD1. The CDR3 spans 15 residues. The V and J ends lost 2 bases and 3 bases, in that order; junction bases with no gene match: 4. Germline V gene lookup returns CDR1 SGHRS and CDR2 YFSETQ. CDR3 coding DNA: TGCGCCAGCAGCTTATCCGGGACAGGGGGCTACGAGCAGTACTTC. Its protein is CASSLSGTGGYEQYF.

The chain uses TRBV7-9 and TRBJ2-3, with 7 nucleotides matching TRBD1. The CDR3 has 17 residues. The trim removed 1 base at V and 7 bases at J, leaving 14 bases unmatched. CDR1 and CDR2 (germline): SEHNR, FQNEAQ (reference sequence). Here the CDR3 reads CASSLDHFRDRDNTQYF. The CDR3 coding sequence is TGTGCCAGCAGCTTAGATCATTTCCGGGACAGAGATAATACGCAGTATTTT. The full variable domain, with the rest looked up from reference TRBV7-9 and TRBJ2-3, is DTGVSQNPRHKITKRGQNVTFRCDPISEHNRLYWYRQTLGQGPEFLTYFQNEAQLEKSRLLSDRFSAERPKGSFSTLEIQRTEQGDSAMYLCASSLDHFRDRDNTQYFGPGTRLTVL.

This clonotype was counted a few times. The chain has TRBV7-8 and TRBJ2-5; possible D gene TRBD2, 6 bases. The V and J ends lost 3 bases and 2 bases respectively, with 13 bases between them. The germline gives CDR1 SGHVS, CDR2 FQNEAQ. The CDR3 has 15 residues. CDR3 sequence: CASSFGRTVQETQYF. DNA for the CDR3: TGTGCCAGCAGCTTTGGGAGGACTGTTCAAGAGACCCAGTACTTC.

The chain combines TRBV21-1 with TRBJ2-7; the D call in the table, TRBD2, was not verified against the DNA. TRBV21-1 constitutes a pseudogene. CDR3 size: 16 residues. The CDR3 DNA is TGTGCCAGCAGCAAAAGTGGTGAGGCTAGCGACTACGAGCAGTACTTC. It is translated as CASSKSGEASDYEQYF.

This chain connects TRBV4-1 to TRBJ2-2; 7 bases map to TRBD2. The CDR3 is 17 amino acids. Germline-derived CDR1 and CDR2 are MGHRA and YSYEKL. J lost 3 bases, V lost 1 base, and 8 bases had no gene match. The DNA for the CDR3 is TGCGCCAGCAGCCAAGTGGAACTAGCGTTCGACACCGGGGAGCTGTTTTTT. Translation gives CASSQVELAFDTGELFF.

This clonotype was observed a few times. The rearrangement links TRBV3-1 to TRBJ2-1, with no clear D. The CDR3 has 14 residues. From germline, CDR1 is LGHDT and CDR2 YNNKEL (reference sequence). V was trimmed by 2 bases and J by 12 bases, leaving 17 bases between them. CDR3 amino acids: CASSQLSYLSMQFF. CDR3 in DNA: TGTGCCAGCAGCCAATTATCCTATCTCAGTATGCAGTTCTTC.

This clonotype was detected a few times. As DNA, the CDR3 is TGTGCCAGCAGTGAGGCGGGGGGAAATCAGCCCCAGCATTTT. This gives the protein CASSEAGGNQPQHF. This sequence joins TRBV2 and TRBJ1-5; the D gene is possibly TRBD1 (5 bases). Germline V CDR1 and CDR2: SNHLY, FYNNEI. The CDR3 runs to 14 residues. V was trimmed by 3 bases and J by 4 bases, leaving 10 bases between them. Filled out from reference TRBV2 and TRBJ1-5, the complete variable domain reads EPEVTQTPSHQVTQMGQEVILRCVPISNHLYFYWYRQILGQKVEFLVSFYNNEISEKSEIFDDQFSVERPDGSNFTLKIRSTKLEDSAMYFCASSEAGGNQPQHFGDGTRLSIL.

Only a few counts were recorded for this clonotype. The chain couples TRBV6-5 to TRBJ1-2; D is uncertain. The CDR3 totals 15 residues. V was pared by 4 bases and J by 14 bases, with 26 bases between. The germline gives CDR1 MNHEY, CDR2 SVGAGI. In nucleotides, the CDR3 is TGTGCCAGCAGTTCCTATGACGTATCTTTTATTTGGAGGACCTTC. Protein sequence: CASSSYDVSFIWRTF.

This clonotype was detected a few times. V and J are TRBV4-1 and TRBJ1-2; the D is unclear. The germline V gene has CDR1 MGHRA and CDR2 YSYEKL. The CDR3 is 13 amino acids. The V end lost 0 bases, the J end lost 6 bases, and 8 bases lay between the germline ends. CDR3 region: CASSQDPVDGYTF. The CDR3 nucleotides read TGCGCCAGCAGCCAAGATCCAGTTGATGGCTACACCTTC.

CDR3 in amino acids: CASSPSTGLDIQYF. The CDR3 coding sequence is TGTGCCAGCAGTCCCTCGACAGGGTTGGACATTCAGTACTTC. This chain links TRBV27 with TRBJ2-4, with 7 bases that match TRBD1. V was clipped by 5 bases and J by 8 bases; unmatched bases: 9. Germline V gives CDR1 MNHEY, CDR2 SMNVEV (reference sequence). This CDR3 spans 14 amino acids.

The chain links TRBV5-1 to TRBJ2-1, with a weak D call TRBD1 (6 bases). The V end lost 0 bases, the J end lost 7 bases, and 14 bases lay between the germline ends. The CDR3 has 15 amino acids. Germline V gives CDR1 SGHRS, CDR2 YFSETQ. In DNA form, the CDR3 reads TGCGCCAGCAGCTTGGGGACAGTAGGTGTTAATGAGCAGTTCTTC. Protein sequence: CASSLGTVGVNEQFF. The entire variable domain, with the rest obtained from reference TRBV5-1 and TRBJ2-1, is as follows: KAGVTQTPRYLIKTRGQQVTLSCSPISGHRSVSWYQQTPGQGLQFLFEYFSETQRNKGNFPGRFSGRQFSNSRSEMNVSTLELGDSALYLCASSLGTVGVNEQFFGPGTRLTVL.

This clonotype was observed many times. The rearrangement links TRBV12-3 or TRBV12-4 to TRBJ2-7; no clear D. V was shortened by 1 base and J by 5 bases, with 9 bases between the two germline ends. This CDR3 has 13 residues. CDR3 protein: CASSLVSNHEQYF. The CDR3 nucleotides read TGTGCCAGCAGTTTAGTCAGTAACCACGAGCAGTACTTC.

The sample holds a few counts of this clonotype. The gene calls are TRBV5-1 and TRBJ2-1; 8 bases agree with TRBD2. The CDR3 loop spans 16 amino acids. Germline V lookup: CDR1 SGHRS, CDR2 YFSETQ. V lost 4 bases, J lost 10 bases, and 16 bases stayed unmatched. The CDR3 reads CASSNLPGLVFPEQFF. The CDR3 bases are TGCGCCAGCAGCAACCTTCCGGGACTAGTCTTTCCCGAGCAGTTCTTC.

The chain couples TRBV29-1 to TRBJ1-2; no reliable D call. V gave up 4 bases and J gave up 3 bases, with 18 bases separating them. The germline CDR1 and CDR2 sequences are SQVTM and ANQGSEA. The CDR3 sequence is 15 residues long. The CDR3 protein is CSVGGSRDLDYGYTF. The CDR3 nucleotides are TGCAGCGTTGGAGGTAGCCGGGATCTAGACTATGGCTACACCTTC.

The gene calls are TRBV27 and TRBJ2-3; 9 positions match TRBD2. The CDR3 extends over 14 amino acids. Losses at the gene ends were 3 bases for V and 4 bases for J; bases not matched to a gene: 2. CDR1 MNHEY and CDR2 SMNVEV come from the germline V gene (reference sequence). The CDR3, as DNA: TGTGCCAGCAGTTTTGGGACTAGCCCAGATACGCAGTATTTT. The encoded protein is CASSFGTSPDTQYF.